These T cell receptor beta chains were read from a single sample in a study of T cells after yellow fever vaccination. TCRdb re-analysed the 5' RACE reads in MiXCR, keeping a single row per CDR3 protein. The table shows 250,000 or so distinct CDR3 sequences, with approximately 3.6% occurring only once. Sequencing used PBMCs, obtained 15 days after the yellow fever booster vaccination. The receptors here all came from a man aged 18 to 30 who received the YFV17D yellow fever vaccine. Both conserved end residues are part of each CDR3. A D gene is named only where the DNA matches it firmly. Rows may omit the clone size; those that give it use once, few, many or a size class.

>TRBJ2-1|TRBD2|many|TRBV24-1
TGTGCCACCAGTGCTTCCAGGACTAGCGTTGGTGAGCAGTTCTTC
CATSASRTSVGEQFF
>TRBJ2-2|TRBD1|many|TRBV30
TGTGCCTGGAGTGTACTTGACAGGGACACCGGGGAGCTGTTTTTT
CAWSVLDRDTGELFF
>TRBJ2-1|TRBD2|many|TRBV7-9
TGTGCCAGCAGCAAGGGACTAGCGGTGATAAATGAGCAGTTCTTC
CASSKGLAVINEQFF
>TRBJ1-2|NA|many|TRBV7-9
TGTGCCAGCACCAAAGGATCAGGGGCGGCCTATGGCTACACCTTC
CASTKGSGAAYGYTF
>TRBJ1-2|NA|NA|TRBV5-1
TGCGCCAGCAGCCCAGCTAACTATGGCTACACCTTC
CASSPANYGYTF
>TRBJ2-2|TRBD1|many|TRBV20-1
TGCAGTACTAGGGACAGGGGGCGTCCCGGGGAGCTGTTTTTT
CSTRDRGRPGELFF
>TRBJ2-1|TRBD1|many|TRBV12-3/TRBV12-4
TGTGCCAGCGCTTCTAGGGGGCGAATTGGCTCCTACAATGAGCAGTTCTTC
CASASRGRIGSYNEQFF
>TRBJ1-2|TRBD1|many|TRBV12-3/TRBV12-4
TGTGCCAGCAGTTTGACAGGGGGACATGGCTACACCTTC
CASSLTGGHGYTF
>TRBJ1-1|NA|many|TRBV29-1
TGCAGCGTTGACAGGATCAGGACTGAAGCTTTCTTT
CSVDRIRTEAFF
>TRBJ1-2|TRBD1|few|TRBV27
TGTGCCAGCAGTAAAAATTACGACAGGGCCCTATACGGCTACACCTTC
CASSKNYDRALYGYTF
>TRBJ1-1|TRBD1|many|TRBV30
TGTGCCTCGCGGACAGGGGAGAGCACTGAAGCTTTCTTT
CASRTGESTEAFF
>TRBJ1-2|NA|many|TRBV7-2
TGTGCCAGCAGCCCCCAGACTTATGGCTACACCTTC
CASSPQTYGYTF
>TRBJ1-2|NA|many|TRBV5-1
TGCGCCAGCAGCTTGGCGGCAGGGGCGCACTATGGCTACACCTTC
CASSLAAGAHYGYTF
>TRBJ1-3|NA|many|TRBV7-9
TGTGCCAGCAGCCTGGACCTTGGAAACACCATATATTTT
CASSLDLGNTIYF
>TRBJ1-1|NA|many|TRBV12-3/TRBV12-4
TGTGCCAGCAGTTTTGGGGGGCCGATCACTGAAGCTTTCTTT
CASSFGGPITEAFF
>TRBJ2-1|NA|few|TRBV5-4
TGTGCCAGCAGCTTGGCCGGGGGAGAGCAGTTCTTC
CASSLAGGEQFF
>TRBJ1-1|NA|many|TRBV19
TGTGCCAGTACCCATACGACAGGAAAAGCTTTCTTT
CASTHTTGKAFF
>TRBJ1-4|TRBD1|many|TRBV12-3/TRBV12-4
TGTGCCAGCAGGGTTGGACAGGGGGCGGTAAAACTGTTTTTT
CASRVGQGAVKLFF
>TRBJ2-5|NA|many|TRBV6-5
TGTGCCAGCAGTTACTCCCTCAATGGGGAGACCCAGTACTTC
CASSYSLNGETQYF
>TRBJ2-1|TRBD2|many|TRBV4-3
TGCGCCAGCAGCCAAGTTAGCGGGGATCACAATGAGCAGTTCTTC
CASSQVSGDHNEQFF
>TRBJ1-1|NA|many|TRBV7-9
TGTGCCAGCAGCTTAGGGGTGAATATGAACACTGAAGCTTTCTTT
CASSLGVNMNTEAFF
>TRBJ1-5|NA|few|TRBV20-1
TGCAGTGCTAGCGTCCCGGGGTTAGATCAGCCCCAGCATTTT
CSASVPGLDQPQHF
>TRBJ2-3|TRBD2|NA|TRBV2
TGTGCCAGCAGTGACGGCGGGGGGGAATCTTCGGCTACGCAGTATTTT
CASSDGGGESSATQYF
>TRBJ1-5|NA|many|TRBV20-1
TGCAGTGCGCCACAAGCAGGGCCCAGGGGCAGACTGCCCCAGCATTTT
CSAPQAGPRGRLPQHF
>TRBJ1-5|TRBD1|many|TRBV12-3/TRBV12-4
TGTGCCAGCAGCCAGGGGGCGAGGACACAGCCCCAGCATTTT
CASSQGARTQPQHF
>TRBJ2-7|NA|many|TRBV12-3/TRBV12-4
TGTGCCAGCAGCCCAAGGGACGCATCTTACGAGCAGTACTTC
CASSPRDASYEQYF
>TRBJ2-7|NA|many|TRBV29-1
TGCAGCGCCTGCGCGTCAGGGTCCTACGAGCAGTACTTC
CSACASGSYEQYF
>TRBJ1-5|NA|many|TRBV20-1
TGCAGTGCTAGAGATCCCTTGGGGGCGGGAAGCAATCAGCCCCAGCATTTT
CSARDPLGAGSNQPQHF
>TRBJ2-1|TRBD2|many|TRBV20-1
TGCAGTGCTAGAGAGGCTAGCGGGGTCCCCCGGGGGCAGTTCTTC
CSAREASGVPRGQFF
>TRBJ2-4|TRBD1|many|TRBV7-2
TGTGCCAGCAGCGCGCAGGGGGCCCAGTACTTC
CASSAQGAQYF
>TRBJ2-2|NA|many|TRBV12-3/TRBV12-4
TGTGCCAGCAGCTTGAATCAGGGCGCCGGGGAGCTGTTTTTT
CASSLNQGAGELFF
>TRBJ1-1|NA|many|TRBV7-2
TGTGCCAGCAGCCTCGGAAGGGCGAACACTGAAGCTTTCTTT
CASSLGRANTEAFF
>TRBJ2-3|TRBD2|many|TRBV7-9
TGTGCCAGCAGCCCCCTAGCGGGGGCTTCCAATACGCAGTATTTT
CASSPLAGASNTQYF
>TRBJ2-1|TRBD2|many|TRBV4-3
TGCGCCAGCAGCCAAGTGGGCGGGGGGGCCCAGTTCTTC
CASSQVGGGAQFF
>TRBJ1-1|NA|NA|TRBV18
TGTGCCAGCTCACCACCGAACGGGGTTAACACTGAAGCTTTCTTT
CASSPPNGVNTEAFF
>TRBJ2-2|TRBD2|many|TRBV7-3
TGTGCCAGCAGCTTAGGTTCGACTAGCGTCTATACCGGGGAGCTGTTTTTT
CASSLGSTSVYTGELFF
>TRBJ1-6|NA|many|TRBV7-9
TGTGCCAGCAGCACAAGGGGTGTGAATTCACCCCTCCACTTT
CASSTRGVNSPLHF
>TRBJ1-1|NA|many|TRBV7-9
TGTGCCAGCCGCCCCGAGGCAGCCCCTCTCGGGCGAGCTTTCTTT
CASRPEAAPLGRAFF
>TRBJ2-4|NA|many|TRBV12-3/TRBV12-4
TGTGCCAGCAGTTACGGACCCTTAAACATTCAGTACTTC
CASSYGPLNIQYF
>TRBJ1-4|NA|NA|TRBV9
TGTGCCAGCAGCGTAGGGGGGTTTGGTGAAAAACTGTTTTTT
CASSVGGFGEKLFF
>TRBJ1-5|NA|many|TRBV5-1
TGCGCCAGCAGCTTGGTTGGAGGGGAGCAGCCCCAGCATTTT
CASSLVGGEQPQHF
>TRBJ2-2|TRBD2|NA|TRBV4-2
TGTGCCAGCAGCCAAGGGAGCGGGGGGAACGGGGAGCTGTTTTTT
CASSQGSGGNGELFF
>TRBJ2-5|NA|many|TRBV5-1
TGCGCCAGCAGCCTGACCGGGGCCATCCAAGAGACCCAGTACTTC
CASSLTGAIQETQYF
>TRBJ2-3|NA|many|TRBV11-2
TGTGCCAGCAGGGGGACGTGGGCAGATACGCAGTATTTT
CASRGTWADTQYF
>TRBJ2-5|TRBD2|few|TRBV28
TGTGCCAGCAGTGCCCCCGGGGGGGTCTGGTTC
CASSAPGGVWF
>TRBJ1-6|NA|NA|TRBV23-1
TGCGCCAGCAGCCACTTTCAGGCGGATTCACCCCTCCACTTT
CASSHFQADSPLHF
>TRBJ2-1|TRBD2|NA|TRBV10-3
TGTGCCACTCTCACGGGGGGACCGGGAAATGAGCAGTTCTTC
CATLTGGPGNEQFF
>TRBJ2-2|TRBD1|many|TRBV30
TGTGCCTGGAGCCGACAGGGGTCCGGGGAGCTGTTTTTT
CAWSRQGSGELFF
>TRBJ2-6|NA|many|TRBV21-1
TGTGCCAGCAGCAAAGCGCAGGCGCCAGGACAGGGGGCATGTGGGGCCAACGTCCTGACTTTC
CASSKAQAPGQGACGANVLTF
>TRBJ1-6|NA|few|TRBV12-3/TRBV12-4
TGTGCCAGCAGATCGACAGCCTATAATTCACCCCTCCACTTT
CASRSTAYNSPLHF
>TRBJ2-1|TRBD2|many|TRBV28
TGTGCCAGCAGTAGCGGGGGTATAGGGGATGAGCAGTTCTTC
CASSSGGIGDEQFF
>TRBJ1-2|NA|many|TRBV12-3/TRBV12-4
TGTGCCAGCAGTTTTGGGTGGAGCTATGGCTACACCTTC
CASSFGWSYGYTF
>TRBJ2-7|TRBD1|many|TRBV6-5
TGTGCCAGCAGTATGGGACAGGGTAAGAACGAGCAGTACTTC
CASSMGQGKNEQYF
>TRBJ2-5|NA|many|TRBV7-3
TGTGCCAGCAGCCCCCTGGGGGGCACCGGGATCGGTACCCAGTACTTC
CASSPLGGTGIGTQYF
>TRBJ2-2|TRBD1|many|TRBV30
TGTGCCTGGAGTCCGGGACAGGTCACCGGGGAGCTGTTTTTT
CAWSPGQVTGELFF